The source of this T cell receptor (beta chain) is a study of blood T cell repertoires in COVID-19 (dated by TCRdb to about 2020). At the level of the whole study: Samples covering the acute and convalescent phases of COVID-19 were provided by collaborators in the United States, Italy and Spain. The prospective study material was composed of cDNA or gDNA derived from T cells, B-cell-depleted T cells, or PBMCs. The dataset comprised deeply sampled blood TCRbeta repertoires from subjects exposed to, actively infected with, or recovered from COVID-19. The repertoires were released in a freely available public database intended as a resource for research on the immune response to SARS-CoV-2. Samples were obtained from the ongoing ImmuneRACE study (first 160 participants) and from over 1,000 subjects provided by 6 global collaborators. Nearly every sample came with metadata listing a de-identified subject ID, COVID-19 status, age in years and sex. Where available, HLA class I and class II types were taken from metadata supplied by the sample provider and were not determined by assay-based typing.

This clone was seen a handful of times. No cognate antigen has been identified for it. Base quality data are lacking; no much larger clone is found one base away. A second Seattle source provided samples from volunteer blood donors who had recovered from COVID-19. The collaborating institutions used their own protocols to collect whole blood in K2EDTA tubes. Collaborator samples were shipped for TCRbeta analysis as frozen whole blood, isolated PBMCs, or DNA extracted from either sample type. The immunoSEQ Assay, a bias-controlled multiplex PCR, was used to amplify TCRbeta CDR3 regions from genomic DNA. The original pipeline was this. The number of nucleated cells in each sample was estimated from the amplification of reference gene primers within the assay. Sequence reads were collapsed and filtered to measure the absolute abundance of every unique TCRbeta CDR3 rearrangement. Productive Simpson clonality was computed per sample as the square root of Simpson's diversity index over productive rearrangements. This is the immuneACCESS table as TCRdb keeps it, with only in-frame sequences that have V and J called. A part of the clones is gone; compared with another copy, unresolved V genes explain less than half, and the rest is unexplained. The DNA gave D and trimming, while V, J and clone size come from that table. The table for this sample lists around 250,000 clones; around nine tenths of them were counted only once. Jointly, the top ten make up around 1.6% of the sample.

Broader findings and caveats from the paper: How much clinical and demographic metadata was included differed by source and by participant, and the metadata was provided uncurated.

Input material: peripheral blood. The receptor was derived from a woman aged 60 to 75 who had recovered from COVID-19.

The CDR3 loop reads CASRGQGLGEQFF. The sequenced DNA: TGTGCCAGCAGGGGGCAGGGGTTAGGTGAGCAGTTCTTC. This chain is built from TRBV3-1 (or the pseudogene TRBV3-2) and TRBJ2-1; the D gene is perhaps TRBD1, from 6 matching bases. From a lookup of the germline V gene (reference sequence), CDR1 and CDR2 are LGHDT and YNNKEL. The CDR3 sequence holds 13 residues, the cysteine and phenylalanine included. This entry keeps only the CDR3 DNA: 39 bases, framed from base 1. Trimming at the junction amounts to 6 bases on V and 9 bases on J, and the germline ends lie 15 bases apart.